Sequencing of this T cell receptor (beta chain) was carried out in a study of T-cell reconstitution after alpha-beta-depleted transplantation in children. Study-level points and caveats: By about two months after transplant, alpha-beta T cells reportedly arose from several hundred graft clones that had expanded. At day 60, the high TCRbeta diversity found in some patients originated from recipient T cells and thymic progenitors that had survived. T-cell counts and diversity at one year post-transplant came mainly from newly produced T cells.

Per the germline V gene, CDR1 is SGHNT and CDR2 is YENEEA. CDR3 length equals 15 residues. Unique molecular identifiers featured in how the TCRbeta library was prepared. TCRdb reanalysed the PCR reads using MiXCR and keeps one entry per CDR3 protein. The sample has 300,000 or so distinct CDR3 sequences; approximately 23% are singletons. As concerns this clonotype: Its target is not known. The junction differs from germline at one of its ends, possibly a read error.

The V gene is TRBV11-3, the J gene TRBJ2-1; 13 bases align to TRBD2. The material was PBMCs, mostly from graft donor cells, obtained 180 days after TCRalphabeta/CD19-depleted stem cell transplant. This sequence was found in a male patient aged 10 to 17 who had a stem cell transplant for acute lymphoblastic leukemia, so the T cells may come from the graft donor. Here the CDR3 reads CASSPTSGRAGEQFF. DNA for the CDR3: TGTGCCAGCAGCCCCACTAGCGGGAGGGCCGGTGAGCAATTCTTC.